This T cell receptor (beta chain) was captured by sequencing in a study of cytomegalovirus exposure and HLA in healthy donors (dated by TCRdb to the late 2010s). The study in broad terms: An earlier analysis of some 600 of the donors reported 250 to 350 Gb of sequence data and 90 million to 120 million unique TCR beta sequences obtained from 150 million to 200 million T cells. An early release covering about 600 HLA-typed donors comprised about 320 gigabases of sequencing data and 85 million to 100 million unique TCR sequences. Of the roughly 410 genotyped donors, over 80% were placed in the genetic ancestry cluster associated with self-reported Caucasian donors. The study was designed to test whether signatures of past pathogen exposure could be identified by cataloging public T cell receptors. The study used immunosequencing to profile the T cell repertoires of 666 subjects and linked those repertoires to cytomegalovirus serostatus. Along with the roughly 700-subject first cohort, a separate validation cohort of over a hundred different subjects was used. The study combined high-throughput TCR immunosequencing, statistical association of individual TCRs with disease status, and machine learning to predict cytomegalovirus infection status. In a later analysis, previously published TCR beta repertoires from several hundred donors were re-analyzed and high-resolution HLA genotyping was added so that TCR occurrence patterns could be studied. Rather than using new phenotypic data, the later analysis identified candidate immune exposures from TCR beta sequences and from how often those sequences occurred across donors. An earlier analysis of some 500 of the donors applied high-throughput TCR beta sequencing to assess whether each TCR beta V gene segment acted as functional or pseudogenic. Alongside the repertoire data, information on donor age, sex, ethnicity and CMV serostatus was compiled. A later genetic analysis used genome-wide SNP genotypes for 398 of the 666 donors, treating that subset as a discovery cohort. Every discovery cohort repertoire had been produced on one sequencing platform. HLA typing covered class I and class II loci at four-digit resolution. The number of donors typed differed by locus, with roughly 620-640 for A, B, C, DRB1 and DQB1, around 500 for DQA1, approximately 570 for DPA1, and some 440 for DPB1. Because of strong linkage in the cohort, five DR-DQ haplotypes were treated as single units for association and clustering. Among 350 to 400 genotyped donors of the cohort, an average of about 240,000 unique TCR beta nucleotide sequences were sequenced per donor, approximately 20% of them non-productive.

The library came from the immunoSEQ multiplex PCR assay. The multiplex PCR relied on a mix of 60 forward primers for TCR Vbeta segments and 13 reverse primers for TCR Jbeta segments. The CDR3 region of rearranged TCR beta genes was amplified from genomic DNA with a multiplex PCR assay. The Illumina HiSeq System was used to sequence the amplified TCR beta libraries as 87-base-pair reads. The paper's data handling went like this. Across the 500 to 750 repertoires, a later analysis counted 80 million or so unique TCR beta chains, some 11 million of which were shared by at least two donors. A nearest-neighbor algorithm error-corrected the raw reads and collapsed the reads into unique sequences, merging closely related sequences to remove PCR and sequencing errors. CDR3 sequences were aligned to IMGT reference sequences to assign V, D and J gene segments. Each retained sequence needed at least a six-nucleotide match to both a V gene segment and a J gene segment. Rearrangements were called productive when the CDR3 lacked stop codons and stayed in frame with V and J; all others were non-productive. Following IMGT convention, CDR3 was defined as the stretch from the second conserved V-encoded cysteine to the conserved J-encoded phenylalanine. The earlier analysis of about 590 of the donors excluded sequences that lacked an unambiguous match to a single V gene segment. In an earlier analysis of 587 of the donors, a V segment was called functional when productive rearrangements were above 56.7%, and segregating when the standard deviation between donors exceeded 5%. To diagnose cytomegalovirus status from the catalog of TCR beta chain sequences, a statistical classification framework was built. In a later analysis, TCR nucleotide sequences were compared against IMGT/GENE-DB human TR gene sequences so that V and J genes could be assigned. Using the TCRdist pipeline, a later analysis assigned CDR3 sequences along with most-parsimonious VDJ recombination scenarios. In a later analysis, every TCR beta chain was defined by the combination of its CDR3 amino acid sequence and its V-gene family, and reads without a unique V-gene family were dropped. In a later analysis, a few hundred highly shared, low-generation-probability nucleotide sequences were removed to address suspected cross-contamination and a sequencing artifact. For each public chain, a later analysis derived a clonal expansion index from normalized ranks of inferred template counts within each repertoire. A later analysis computed generation probabilities with a VDJ recombination model fitted to out-of-frame rearrangements, and checked the results against IGoR. In a later analysis, hypergeometric tests were used to score TCR-TCR, TCR-HLA and TCR-CMV co-occurrence, with a repertoire-size bias correction applied to TCR pairs. A later analysis estimated false discovery rates by permuting HLA or CMV assignments 20 times. In a later analysis, co-occurring TCRs were grouped using DBSCAN, with TCRdist sequence similarity added in when clustering inside HLA-allele-positive subsets. Repertoires with fewer than 30,000 or more than 120,000 public chains, plus five repertoires with anomalous nucleotide sharing, were excluded from co-occurrence clustering. TCRdb re-hosts the immuneACCESS table, in-frame sequences only. Its copies lack some clones; in the studies checked, an unresolved V gene accounts for under half of them, and the cause for the rest is not known. The V and J calls and the clone size are those of that table, but D and trimming were determined from the DNA. The sample table lists fewer than 250,000 clones, 75% to 90% of them with a count of one. Of the sample, under 1.2% falls within the top ten clones.

As regards this clone: The antigen it binds to is not known. Base quality data are lacking; no much larger clone is found one base away.

The full study reports these points: The authors suggested that the approach could potentially be generalized to other disease states and immunological phenotypes. Because HLA typing was missing for some donors at each locus, association tests included only the typed subset. About 17 rarely observed V segments, including chromosome 9 orphons, were excluded from the earlier analysis of some 590 of the donors because counts were too low. Sequencing depth was assumed to be roughly uniform across donors in the presence/absence analyses, though that assumption may not hold. The study listed 150 to 200 TCR beta chains as associated with cytomegalovirus. Because the 87-base-pair reads could not distinguish some IMGT-functional V segments, including TRBV6-2 and TRBV6-3, those segments were excluded. For the cohort, immune exposure information was limited to CMV serostatus. In a later analysis, HLA-associated TCR beta chains showed more clonal expansion and lower generation probabilities than non-associated chains that were equally common. Correlated functional status among segregating V segments might be attributable to linkage disequilibrium, but an unknown experimental factor could not be ruled out. A later analysis associated about 17,000 TCR beta sequences with specific HLA alleles at a false discovery rate of 0.05. A further reported finding was that TCR beta sequences accurately predicted the HLA-A and HLA-B alleles for most subjects in the first cohort. An association between a missense DCLRE1C variant and V-gene and J-gene trimming of TCR beta chains was found in a later genetic analysis and replicated in an independent cohort. A later analysis found that TCR association rates varied across HLA loci, with DRB1 alleles showing the most associated TCRs and HLA-C alleles the fewest. In a later analysis, most CMV-associated TCR beta chains were found to appear HLA-restricted, with HLA associations seemingly driven largely by CMV exposure. When HLA alleles, especially DR and DQ, strongly co-occurred, TCR associations were difficult to assign to individual alleles. Only TCR beta chains were sequenced in this cohort, and the absence of alpha or paired-chain data limited detectable features. An earlier analysis of some 590 of the donors showed that most TCR beta V segments appeared in productive rearrangements either about 87% or about 30% of the time, which broadly matched IMGT annotations. A cluster of highly shared sequence variants was judged likely to represent a technical artifact of the sequencing pipeline. Most TCR sequences were seen in very few donors, while some public TCRs were found in many individuals. According to a later analysis, parvovirus B19, influenza, CMV and Epstein-Barr virus appeared linked to several top co-occurrence clusters. Compared with the roughly 700-donor mean, donors in an Asian-associated ancestry cluster had fewer N-insertions in productive TCRs, according to a later genetic analysis. In vitro tests confirmed that a few of the cytomegalovirus-associated TCR beta chains recognize cytomegalovirus antigens. Cytomegalovirus status was reported to be diagnosed by the classifier with high specificity and sensitivity in both the original and validation cohorts.

The CDR3, cysteine through phenylalanine, is 13 amino acids long. Of all the DNA, just the CDR3 is kept, 39 bases in frame from base 1. CDR1 is given as MNHEY and CDR2 as SVGAGI, both from the germline V gene. Trimming costs V 5 bases and J 4 bases, and their ends lie 12 bases apart. The cohort was made up of about 610 healthy bone marrow donors. At the time of sampling, all cohort members were nominally healthy, though unrecorded immune exposures were likely present. The donor tested CMV seronegative, placing the donor among the 352 seronegative members of the cohort. A peripheral blood sample was provided by each donor, and peripheral blood mononuclear cells were used for TCR beta sequencing. The Qiagen DNeasy Blood Extraction Kit was used to extract genomic DNA from the blood cell samples.

This clonotype was sampled from a boy aged 2 to 9 in good health and CMV-seronegative. Material for sequencing was PBMCs. The chain uses TRBV6-5 and TRBJ2-7; D gene: possibly TRBD2, on 5 matching bases. The CDR3 in this case is CASSLRVTYEQYF. DNA sequence: TGTGCCAGCAGTCTGCGGGTTACTTACGAGCAGTACTTC.